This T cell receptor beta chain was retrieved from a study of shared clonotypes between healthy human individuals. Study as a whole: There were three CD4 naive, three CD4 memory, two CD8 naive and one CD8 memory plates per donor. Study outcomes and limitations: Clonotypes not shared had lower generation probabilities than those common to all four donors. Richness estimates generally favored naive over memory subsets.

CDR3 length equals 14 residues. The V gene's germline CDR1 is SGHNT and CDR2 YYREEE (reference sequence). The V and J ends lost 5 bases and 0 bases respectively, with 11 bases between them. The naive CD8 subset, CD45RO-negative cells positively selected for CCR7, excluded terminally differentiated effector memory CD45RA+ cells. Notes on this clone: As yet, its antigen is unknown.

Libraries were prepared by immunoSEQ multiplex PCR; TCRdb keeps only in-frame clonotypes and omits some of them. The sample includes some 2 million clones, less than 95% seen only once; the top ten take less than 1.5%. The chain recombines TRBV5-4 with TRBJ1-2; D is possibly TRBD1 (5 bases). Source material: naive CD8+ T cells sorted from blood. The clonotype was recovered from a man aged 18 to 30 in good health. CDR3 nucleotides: TGTGCCAGCAGACAGAGGGGATCTAACTATGGCTACACCTTC. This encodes CASRQRGSNYGYTF.